Described below is a single T cell receptor (beta chain) sequence and its context. What it recognizes is unknown. Germline CDR1 and CDR2: MGHRA and YSYEKL. The CDR3 is 16 amino acids. V was shortened by 1 base and J by 0 bases, with 10 bases between the two germline ends. This sample is drawn from a study of identical twins. General study findings and limits: The authors drew conclusions from cross-sectional statistical analysis rather than following the same donors. Excess twin sharing in beta out-of-frame sequences was weaker. The more abundant beta clonotypes in cord blood had fewer insertions, and memory repertoires did not show this.

A universal primer site arose from template switching, and cDNA bore unique molecular identifiers. TCRdb used MiXCR to reprocess the 5' RACE reads, holding one entry per CDR3 protein. The sample carries 240,000 or so distinct CDR3 sequences, roughly a tenth recorded once. The source material was memory T cells sorted from blood. The chain couples TRBV4-1 to TRBJ1-5; D is unresolved. The source is a man aged 50-60 years in good health. CDR3 in DNA: TGCGCCAGCAGCCAAGGGTACCCAGGTAGCAATCAGCCCCAGCATTTT. Protein product: CASSQGYPGSNQPQHF.